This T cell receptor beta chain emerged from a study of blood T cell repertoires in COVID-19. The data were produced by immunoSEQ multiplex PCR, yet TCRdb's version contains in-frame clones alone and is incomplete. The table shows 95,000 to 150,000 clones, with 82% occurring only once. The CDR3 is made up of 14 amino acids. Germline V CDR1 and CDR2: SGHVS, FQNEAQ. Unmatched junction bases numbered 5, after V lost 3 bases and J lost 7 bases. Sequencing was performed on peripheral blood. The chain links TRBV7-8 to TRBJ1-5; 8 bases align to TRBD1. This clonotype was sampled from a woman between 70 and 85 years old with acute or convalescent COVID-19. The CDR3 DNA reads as TGTGCCAGCAGCTTTCAGGGGGCACGACAGCCCCAGCATTTT. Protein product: CASSFQGARQPQHF.